This T cell receptor beta chain is drawn from a study of T cells after yellow fever vaccination. TCRdb re-called the 5' RACE reads with MiXCR, one entry per CDR3 protein. The repertoire holds approximately 300,000 distinct CDR3 sequences, with approximately 7% as singletons. Details on this clonotype: At one of its ends the junction is not consistent with the germline gene, which may arise from a read error.

This CDR3 comprises 13 residues. The germline CDR1 and CDR2 sequences are LGHNA and YSLEER. The sample consisted of PBMCs, taken about 41 days after the first yellow fever vaccination. This receptor was identified in a man between 18 and 29 years old who received the YFV17D yellow fever vaccine. The chain employs TRBV4-3 and TRBJ2-1; D not certain. The CDR3 DNA sequence: TGCGCCAGCAGCCAAGATACGACGGTGGAGCAGCTCTTC. Residues: CASSQDTTVEQLF.